The 18 T cell receptor beta chains given below trace back to one sample, sequenced in a study of T cell repertoires in cytomegalovirus infection. MiXCR was run by TCRdb on the reads, yielding one entry per CDR3 protein. This table has approximately 390,000 distinct CDR3 sequences, around a third appearing once. No antigen is known for these receptors. Sequences were derived from cultured PBMCs, sampled from culture after CMV antigen stimulation. These receptors originate from a human donor in good health (CMV status not recorded). Some clones in this sample may be carry-over from other donors' samples.

V is TRBV6-1 and J is TRBJ2-1; the match to TRBD2 covers 10 bases. The V and J ends lost 5 bases and 2 bases, in that order; junction bases with no gene match: 9. CDR1 and CDR2 from the germline V gene are MNHNS and SASEGT. This CDR3 is 17 amino acids long. The CDR3 loop reads CASSPTLGLAAYNEQFF. The CDR3, as DNA: TGTGCCAGCAGTCCTACACTCGGACTAGCGGCCTACAATGAGCAGTTCTTC.

Only a few counts were recorded for this clonotype. This rearrangement joins TRBV5-4 to TRBJ2-5; 7 nucleotides line up with TRBD2. This CDR3 contains 15 residues. Germline lookup yields CDR1 SGHNT and CDR2 YYREEE (reference sequence). V dropped 5 bases and J dropped 0; count of bases not matched to a gene: 7. The CDR3: CASRPGLGDQETQYF. As DNA, the CDR3 is TGTGCCAGCAGACCTGGACTAGGCGACCAAGAGACCCAGTACTTC.

This clonotype occurred a few times. The chain employs TRBV7-6 and TRBJ1-2; D not certain. Looked up from germline, CDR1 is SGHVS and CDR2 is FNYEAQ. Trimming left V 7 bases short and J 4 bases short, with 19 bases between. The CDR3 runs to 15 residues. Written as DNA, the CDR3 is TGTGCCAGCACCCTCCGAGGGCAGACCTTCTATGGCTACACCTTC. This sequence encodes CASTLRGQTFYGYTF.

As DNA, the CDR3 is TGTGCCAGCAATAATGGAAACACCATATATTTT. Its protein is CASNNGNTIYF. The chain couples TRBV6-1 to TRBJ1-3; D uncertain. The length of the CDR3 is 11 residues. With 7 bases removed from V and 3 bases from J, the gap between germline ends came to 4 bases. Germline V gives CDR1 MNHNS, CDR2 SASEGT.

The chain links TRBV5-4 to TRBJ2-3; D unresolved. V was clipped by 0 bases and J by 1 base, with 9 bases between them. The CDR3 runs 15 residues. Germline CDR1 is SGHNT and CDR2 is YYREEE (reference sequence). The CDR3, as DNA: TGTGCCAGCAGCTTGGAGAACGGGCGCACAGATACGCAGTATTTT. Its protein is CASSLENGRTDTQYF.

As regards this clonotype: A read error may produce the germline difference seen at one junction end. The CDR3 DNA is TGTGCCAGCAGCTTATCGGAGAACACCTACGAGCGGTACTTC. Translating it yields CASSLSENTYERYF. The rearrangement uses TRBV7-6 and TRBJ2-7; D is uncertain. The CDR3 sequence is 14 residues long. Germline CDR1 is SGHVS and CDR2 is FNYEAQ.

V usage is TRBV29-1 and J usage is TRBJ2-2, with a possible D match to TRBD1 (5 bases). The CDR3 length is 13 residues. Trimming shortened V by 7 bases and J by 4 bases, and 13 bases separated the two germline ends. From germline, CDR1 is SQVTM and CDR2 ANQGSEA. The CDR3, as DNA: TGCAGCGCAGACAGTCGTATCACCGGGGAGCTGTTTTTT. This sequence encodes CSADSRITGELFF.

J is TRBJ2-7 and V is TRBV27, with 9 bases matching TRBD2. V was clipped by 0 bases and J by 6 bases; unmatched bases: 9. Germline V gives CDR1 MNHEY, CDR2 SMNVEV (reference sequence). The CDR3 covers 16 residues. As DNA, the CDR3 is TGTGCCAGCAGTTTATCAAAGGGACTAGCTTACGGCGAGCAGTACTTC. It translates to CASSLSKGLAYGEQYF.

V usage is TRBV5-4 and J usage is TRBJ2-3, with a tentative D call TRBD2 (5 bases). The CDR3 runs to 17 residues. The V end lost 4 bases, the J end lost 2 bases, and 20 bases lay between the germline ends. The germline gives CDR1 SGHNT, CDR2 YYREEE (reference sequence). The CDR3 region is CASSPIDGVASTDTQYF. The CDR3 bases are TGTGCCAGCAGCCCGATTGATGGAGTAGCGTCCACAGATACGCAGTATTTT.

The chain employs TRBV7-2 and TRBJ2-1, with 9 bases that match TRBD2. The CDR3 consists of 16 residues. The junction had 15 bases not matched to a gene; V was cut back by 8 bases and J by 7 bases. Germline CDR1 SGHTA, CDR2 FQGNSA. CDR3 DNA sequence: TGTGCCAGCGGGAGTGGTTTAGCGGGAGCACGGAATGAGCAGTTCTTC. This sequence encodes CASGSGLAGARNEQFF. The full variable domain, completed using reference TRBV7-2 and TRBJ2-1, is GAGVSQSPSNKVTEKGKDVELRCDPISGHTALYWYRQSLGQGLEFLIYFQGNSAPDKSGLPSDRFSAERTGGSVSTLTIQRTQQEDSAVYLCASGSGLAGARNEQFFGPGTRLTVL.

Only a few counts were recorded for this clonotype. This sequence joins TRBV7-8 and TRBJ1-6; 9 bases map to TRBD1. The CDR3 loop spans 14 amino acids. Germline values: CDR1 SGHVS, CDR2 FQNEAQ. J gave up 10 bases and V 5 bases, and 6 bases lay outside the gene matches. The CDR3: CASSPNDRGSPLHF. CDR3 DNA: TGTGCCAGCAGCCCGAACGACAGGGGGTCACCCCTCCACTTT.

The rearrangement links TRBV28 to TRBJ1-1, with 11 bases that match TRBD1. The CDR3 is made up of 18 amino acids. The J segment lost 4 bases and the V segment lost 2 bases, leaving 12 bases of the junction unmatched. CDR1 and CDR2 (germline): MDHEN, SYDVKM. CDR3 residues: CASSLGVILGTGGTEAFF. In DNA form, the CDR3 reads TGTGCCAGCAGTTTAGGGGTGATTTTGGGGACAGGGGGCACTGAAGCTTTCTTT.

This clonotype was detected ten times or more. V is TRBV7-2 and J is TRBJ2-1; TRBD2 matches at 8 bases. The CDR3 totals 16 residues. Germline V gene data show CDR1 as SGHTA and CDR2 as FQGNSA. The V segment lost 3 bases and the J segment 3 bases; nucleotides outside the gene matches: 7. In DNA form, the CDR3 reads TGTGCCAGCAGCTTGGCCAGCGGGAGTCTCTACAATGAGCAGTTCTTC. This sequence encodes CASSLASGSLYNEQFF.

A few counts support this clonotype. The chain links TRBV7-2 to TRBJ2-1; weak D call: TRBD2 (6 bases). The germline V gene has CDR1 SGHTA and CDR2 FQGNSA. V dropped 2 bases and J dropped 2 bases, with 13 bases sitting between them. CDR3 length: 16 residues. CDR3 nucleotides: TGTGCCAGCAGCTTATCCGCGACGGGAGCCTACAATGAGCAGTTCTTC. Protein product: CASSLSATGAYNEQFF.

The CDR3 sequence is CASSFARVNGETQYF. CDR3 nucleotides: TGTGCCAGCAGCTTCGCGCGGGTCAATGGAGAGACCCAGTACTTC. The chain links TRBV7-9 to TRBJ2-5; tentative D call: TRBD2 (5 bases). The CDR3 runs to 15 residues. Trimming pared 3 bases from V and 4 bases from J, leaving 15 bases between. Germline V gene sequence: CDR1 SEHNR, CDR2 FQNEAQ (reference sequence).

There are many counts of this clonotype. The chain uses TRBV7-2 and TRBJ1-5, with D possibly TRBD1 on 5 matching bases. V lost 2 bases to trimming and J lost 5 bases, with 7 bases between them. Germline V CDR1 and CDR2: SGHTA, FQGNSA. The CDR3 has 13 amino acids. This CDR3 is CASSLWGDQPQHF. CDR3 in DNA: TGTGCCAGCAGCTTATGGGGCGATCAGCCCCAGCATTTT.

This chain connects TRBV7-2 to TRBJ2-2, with 7 bases matching TRBD2. The ends lost 3 bases at V and 5 bases at J; junction bases unmatched: 6. This CDR3 comprises 15 residues. The germline V gene encodes CDR1 SGHTA and CDR2 FQGNSA. This CDR3 reads CASSFGGVATGELFF. CDR3 sequence (DNA): TGTGCCAGCAGCTTTGGGGGGGTGGCGACCGGGGAGCTGTTTTTT. Filled out from reference TRBV7-2 and TRBJ2-2, the complete variable domain reads GAGVSQSPSNKVTEKGKDVELRCDPISGHTALYWYRQSLGQGLEFLIYFQGNSAPDKSGLPSDRFSAERTGGSVSTLTIQRTQQEDSAVYLCASSFGGVATGELFFGEGSRLTVL.

The CDR3 reads CSARDFREITDTQYF. The CDR3 DNA reads as TGCAGTGCTAGAGATTTCCGGGAGATCACGGATACGCAGTATTTT. V gene TRBV20-1 combines with J gene TRBJ2-3; TRBD2 is a possible D gene (6 bases). The V and J ends lost 0 bases and 6 bases respectively, with 16 bases between them. Germline V gene lookup returns CDR1 DFQATT and CDR2 SNEGSKA (reference sequence). The length of the CDR3 is 15 residues.